This T cell receptor beta chain was identified in a study of regulatory T cells in long-lasting Graves disease. This clonotype was counted at least ten times. According to the study, TCR beta libraries were built with iRepertoire HTBI primers and CDR3-region Arm-PCR. TCRdb reprocessed the multiplex PCR reads via MiXCR and lists one record per CDR3 protein. The profile covers about 420,000 distinct CDR3 sequences, with approximately 16% appearing a single time and less than 30% taken by the ten largest. This CDR3 spans 13 amino acids. V was pared by 7 bases and J by 0 bases, with 0 bases of the junction left unmatched. CDR1 DFQATT and CDR2 SNEGSKA come from the germline V gene (reference sequence). Documented time point: newly diagnosed GD, antithyroid drugs for less than 3 months. PBMCs provided the RNA from which the TCR library was made. These same records also appear under a second study, on T cells in Graves' hyperthyroidism and ophthalmopathy. According to that study: A set of HTBI primers served as the primers for a first-round RT-PCR of the TCR CDR3.

The starting material was peripheral blood mononuclear cells (PBMCs), obtained at new diagnosis, from a patient treated with antithyroid drugs. V and J are TRBV20-1 and TRBJ2-2; 9 bases are shared with TRBD1. The sequence came from a woman under 30 with Graves disease. CDR3 bases: TGCAGTGGACAGGGGGCGAACACCGGGGAGCTGTTTTTT. Residues: CSGQGANTGELFF.